The next 6 T cell receptor beta chains were all read from a single sample in a study of vaccination effects on CD4 cells after COVID-19. Peptide-pool stimulation followed by sequencing identified expanded antigen-specific CD4+ clonotypes in the ViraFEST assay. Investigators separated out CD4+ T cells once around eleven days of culture had passed. Subjects were given two BNT162b2 or mRNA-1273 vaccine doses. Clones were sequenced by immunoSEQ multiplex PCR, and TCRdb holds only the in-frame ones, with some missing. Here the sample spans tens of thousands of clones, around four fifths being singletons. The antigens for these receptors are not known. The starting material was CD4+ T cells from PBMCs cultured with HCoV-OC43 spike peptides, obtained after COVID-19 vaccination. Subset given: HCoV-OC43 spike overlapping peptide pool stimulation. The receptor set was obtained from a human donor who received a COVID-19 vaccine.

The chain links TRBV7-3 to TRBJ1-1, with D unresolved. The length of the CDR3 is 13 residues. Trimming shortened V by 0 bases and J by 1 base, and 3 bases separated the two germline ends. Germline loops: CDR1 SGHTA, CDR2 FQGTGA. The CDR3 region has the DNA TGTGCCAGCAGCTTAACCAGGAACACTGAAGCTTTCTTT. Its protein product is CASSLTRNTEAFF. Variable domain in full (rest from reference TRBV7-3 and TRBJ1-1): GAGVSQTPSNKVTEKGKYVELRCDPISGHTALYWYRQSLGQGPEFLIYFQGTGAADDSGLPNDRFFAVRPEGSVSTLKIQRTERGDSAVYLCASSLTRNTEAFFGQGTRLTVV.

This chain links TRBV24-1 with TRBJ1-4; D is unclear. The CDR3 sequence is 14 residues long. Per the germline V gene, CDR1 is KGHDR and CDR2 is SFDVKD. V lost 4 bases and J lost 7, with 12 bases in between. CDR3 nucleotide sequence: TGTGCCACCAGTGACACAAGGGCGGCTGAAAAACTGTTTTTT. This sequence encodes CATSDTRAAEKLFF.

The chain couples TRBV5-1 to TRBJ2-3, with TRBD2 identical over 11 bases. The CDR3 contains 15 residues. CDR1 SGHRS and CDR2 YFSETQ come from the germline V gene. With 3 bases clipped from V and 4 bases from J, the junction kept 4 bases outside the gene matches. CDR3 sequence (DNA): TGCGCCAGCAGCTGGGGTAGCGGGAGGGCAGATACGCAGTATTTT. Translating it yields CASSWGSGRADTQYF.

The chain has TRBV28 and TRBJ2-7; possible D gene TRBD2, 6 bases. The CDR3 extends over 14 amino acids. CDR1 is MDHEN, CDR2 SYDVKM, per germline. V was pared by 5 bases and J by 6 bases, with 17 bases between. For the CDR3, the DNA is TGTGCCAGCAGTAGCGTGGGGGGTTCAGTCGAGCAGTACGTC. This gives the protein CASSSVGGSVEQYV.

This clone showed up just a few times. This rearrangement joins TRBV6-2 or TRBV6-3 to TRBJ1-5; D unclear. In germline, CDR1 is MNHEY, CDR2 SVGEGT. With 0 bases removed from V and 1 base from J, the gap between germline ends came to 4 bases. The CDR3 has 14 residues. This chain's CDR3 is CASSYSTSNQPQHF. The CDR3 region has the DNA TGTGCCAGCAGTTACTCGACCAGCAATCAGCCCCAGCATTTT.

This sequence joins TRBV2 and TRBJ1-2; possible D gene TRBD1, 6 bases. Germline CDR1 is SNHLY and CDR2 is FYNNEI. Trimming removed 5 bases at V and 4 bases at J, with 17 bases between. The CDR3 consists of 15 residues. CDR3 sequence: CASSKQGPISYGYTF. CDR3 nucleotide sequence: TGTGCCAGCAGTAAGCAGGGGCCTATCTCCTATGGCTACACCTTC.